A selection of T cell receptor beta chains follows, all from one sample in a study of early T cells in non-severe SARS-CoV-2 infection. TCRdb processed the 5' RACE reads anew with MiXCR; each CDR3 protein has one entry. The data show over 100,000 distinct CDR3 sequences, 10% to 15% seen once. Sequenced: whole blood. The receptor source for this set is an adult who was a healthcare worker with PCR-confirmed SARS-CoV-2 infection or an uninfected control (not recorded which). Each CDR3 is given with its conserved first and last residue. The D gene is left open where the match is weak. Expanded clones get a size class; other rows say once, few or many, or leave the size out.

CDR3 DNA: TGTGCCAGCAGCTTGTCGGGTAGGGGCTACAATGAGCAGTTCTTC
CDR3 protein: CASSLSGRGYNEQFF
clone size: -
V gene: TRBV5-6
D gene: -
J gene: TRBJ2-1

CDR3 DNA: TGCAGTGCTAAGGTCCCTAACTCTGGAAACACCATATATTTT
CDR3 protein: CSAKVPNSGNTIYF
clone size: many
V gene: TRBV20-1
D gene: -
J gene: TRBJ1-3

CDR3 DNA: TGTGCCAGCAGCCAAGGAGGGACAGGGGGTATCACGCTCCACTTT
CDR3 protein: CASSQGGTGGITLHF
clone size: many
V gene: TRBV3-1
D gene: TRBD1
J gene: TRBJ1-6

CDR3 DNA: TGTGCCAGCAGTTTTGAAGGTTATGAGACCCAGTACTTC
CDR3 protein: CASSFEGYETQYF
clone size: -
V gene: TRBV27
D gene: -
J gene: TRBJ2-5

CDR3 DNA: TGTGCCAGCAGAGAACAGAGCATGAACACTGAAGCTTTCTTT
CDR3 protein: CASREQSMNTEAFF
clone size: few
V gene: TRBV6-5
D gene: -
J gene: TRBJ1-1

CDR3 DNA: TGTGCCAGCAGTTTCGACAGGGGGGCCTACGAGCAGTACTTC
CDR3 protein: CASSFDRGAYEQYF
clone size: -
V gene: TRBV28
D gene: TRBD1
J gene: TRBJ2-7

CDR3 DNA: TGTGCCAGCAGCGTAGGGGTCGGGAGGTCCTACCAAGAGACCCAGTACTTC
CDR3 protein: CASSVGVGRSYQETQYF
clone size: once
V gene: TRBV9
D gene: TRBD2
J gene: TRBJ2-5

CDR3 DNA: TGTGCCCACAGCTTGGGGGGCACAGATACGCAGTATTTT
CDR3 protein: CAHSLGGTDTQYF
clone size: many
V gene: TRBV28
D gene: -
J gene: TRBJ2-3

CDR3 DNA: TGTGCCAGCAGCCCCCTACAGGGTCTGCGGGAGACCCAGTACTTC
CDR3 protein: CASSPLQGLRETQYF
clone size: many
V gene: TRBV5-4
D gene: -
J gene: TRBJ2-5

CDR3 DNA: TGTGCCAGCAGCTTAGATTTTTACGCGGGAAATACCGGGGAGCTGTTTTTT
CDR3 protein: CASSLDFYAGNTGELFF
clone size: few
V gene: TRBV7-8
D gene: -
J gene: TRBJ2-2

CDR3 DNA: TGTGCCAGCAGTGTCGCTCACAGGGACCAGCCCCAGCATTTT
CDR3 protein: CASSVAHRDQPQHF
clone size: many
V gene: TRBV2
D gene: -
J gene: TRBJ1-5

CDR3 DNA: TGTGCCAGCAGTCCCGGGACTAGCGATGAGTATTTT
CDR3 protein: CASSPGTSDEYF
clone size: few
V gene: TRBV12-3/TRBV12-4
D gene: TRBD2
J gene: TRBJ2-3

CDR3 DNA: TGTGCCAGGAGTGCCAGCGGGAGGATGGAGACCCAGTACTTC
CDR3 protein: CARSASGRMETQYF
clone size: many
V gene: TRBV6-8
D gene: TRBD2
J gene: TRBJ2-5

CDR3 DNA: TGTGCCACCAGTGGTCCCCAGACAGGGTTCGATGAGCAGTTCTTC
CDR3 protein: CATSGPQTGFDEQFF
clone size: many
V gene: TRBV24-1
D gene: TRBD1
J gene: TRBJ2-1

CDR3 DNA: TGTGCCAGCAGTTGGGGCCCGGGGCAGCCCCAGCATTTT
CDR3 protein: CASSWGPGQPQHF
clone size: few
V gene: TRBV12-3/TRBV12-4
D gene: -
J gene: TRBJ1-5

CDR3 DNA: TGTGCCAGTAGTATATACAGCAGCGAAACTAGCTGGGGCTTGGATACGCAGTATTTT
CDR3 protein: CASSIYSSETSWGLDTQYF
clone size: few
V gene: TRBV19
D gene: -
J gene: TRBJ2-3

CDR3 DNA: TGTGCCAGCAGTTCCCAGGGGGCTAACACTGAAGCTTTCTTT
CDR3 protein: CASSSQGANTEAFF
clone size: -
V gene: TRBV28
D gene: TRBD1
J gene: TRBJ1-1

CDR3 DNA: TGTGCCAGCAGCTTAGGAGCTACGGGACTAGTCGGTGAGCAGTTCTTC
CDR3 protein: CASSLGATGLVGEQFF
clone size: -
V gene: TRBV7-3
D gene: TRBD2
J gene: TRBJ2-1

CDR3 DNA: TGTGCCAGCAGGCCCAAACAGTTCAATGAGCAGTTCTTC
CDR3 protein: CASRPKQFNEQFF
clone size: -
V gene: TRBV6-5
D gene: -
J gene: TRBJ2-1

CDR3 DNA: TGTGCCAGCAGGATACCGGGACAGGGCTCACGACTGTTTTTT
CDR3 protein: CASRIPGQGSRLFF
clone size: -
V gene: TRBV7-2
D gene: TRBD1
J gene: TRBJ2-2

CDR3 DNA: TGCGCCAGCAGCCGGGTAGGGATCGGGGAGCTGTTTTTT
CDR3 protein: CASSRVGIGELFF
clone size: few
V gene: TRBV4-1
D gene: -
J gene: TRBJ2-2

CDR3 DNA: TGTGCCAGCAGCCTTAGTAAGTTCGGCAATCAGCCCCAGCATTTT
CDR3 protein: CASSLSKFGNQPQHF
clone size: few
V gene: TRBV28
D gene: -
J gene: TRBJ1-5

CDR3 DNA: TGTGCCAGCAAGTTAGGGGGAGCCTACGAGCAGTACTTC
CDR3 protein: CASKLGGAYEQYF
clone size: many
V gene: TRBV12-3/TRBV12-4
D gene: -
J gene: TRBJ2-7

CDR3 DNA: TGTGCCAGCAGCGTAGTCGGCAGATTAAACACCGGGGAGCTGTTTTTT
CDR3 protein: CASSVVGRLNTGELFF
clone size: -
V gene: TRBV9
D gene: -
J gene: TRBJ2-2

CDR3 DNA: TGTGCCAGCAGCTCCGAGAGGACAGGGTATTTAGCCCAGCATTTT
CDR3 protein: CASSSERTGYLAQHF
clone size: -
V gene: TRBV7-8
D gene: TRBD1
J gene: TRBJ1-5

CDR3 DNA: TGTGCCAGCAGCAGGCGGCCGGCCGGGGAGCTGTTTTTT
CDR3 protein: CASSRRPAGELFF
clone size: few
V gene: TRBV9
D gene: -
J gene: TRBJ2-2

CDR3 DNA: TGCAGTGCTCTCAGCGGGGGAGACTACAATGAGCAGTTCTTC
CDR3 protein: CSALSGGDYNEQFF
clone size: -
V gene: TRBV20-1
D gene: TRBD2
J gene: TRBJ2-1

CDR3 DNA: TGTGCCAGTAGTATAACCCCGCAACCGGTGAACACTGAAGCTTTCTTT
CDR3 protein: CASSITPQPVNTEAFF
clone size: -
V gene: TRBV19
D gene: -
J gene: TRBJ1-1

CDR3 DNA: TGTGCCAGCAGCCCAGGGACAGGCCAAGAGACCCAGTACTTC
CDR3 protein: CASSPGTGQETQYF
clone size: few
V gene: TRBV7-2
D gene: TRBD1
J gene: TRBJ2-5

CDR3 DNA: TGTGCCAGCATGGGGTCCTACAATGAGCAGTTCTTC
CDR3 protein: CASMGSYNEQFF
clone size: -
V gene: TRBV28
D gene: -
J gene: TRBJ2-1

CDR3 DNA: TGCAGTGCTAGAATGGTACTAAACAGAAACATTCAGTACTTC
CDR3 protein: CSARMVLNRNIQYF
clone size: -
V gene: TRBV20-1
D gene: -
J gene: TRBJ2-4

CDR3 DNA: TGTGCCAGCAGCTTAGGCGGAGCCGGAGGATACGAGCAGTACTTC
CDR3 protein: CASSLGGAGGYEQYF
clone size: few
V gene: TRBV7-2
D gene: -
J gene: TRBJ2-7

CDR3 DNA: TGTGCCAGACCCCAGTCTAGCGACAGGACCTACGAGCAGTACTTC
CDR3 protein: CARPQSSDRTYEQYF
clone size: many
V gene: TRBV21-1
D gene: -
J gene: TRBJ2-7

CDR3 DNA: TGTGCCAGCAGTTTGAACAGCCCCTACGAGCAGTACTTC
CDR3 protein: CASSLNSPYEQYF
clone size: many
V gene: TRBV12-3/TRBV12-4
D gene: -
J gene: TRBJ2-7

CDR3 DNA: TGTGCCAGCAGCTTAGTCGGGGAGTTCACAGATACGCAGTATTTT
CDR3 protein: CASSLVGEFTDTQYF
clone size: few
V gene: TRBV7-2
D gene: -
J gene: TRBJ2-3

CDR3 DNA: TGTGCCAGCAGTTTATCGGAGGGACGATCCGGGGAGCTGTTTTTT
CDR3 protein: CASSLSEGRSGELFF
clone size: few
V gene: TRBV12-3/TRBV12-4
D gene: -
J gene: TRBJ2-2

CDR3 DNA: TGTGCCAGCAGTTATAAGGGAGAGCAGTTCTTC
CDR3 protein: CASSYKGEQFF
clone size: many
V gene: TRBV6-2/TRBV6-3
D gene: -
J gene: TRBJ2-1

CDR3 DNA: TGTGCCAGCAGCATTAGGGGGGAGCGAGAGACCCAGTACTTC
CDR3 protein: CASSIRGERETQYF
clone size: many
V gene: TRBV7-8
D gene: -
J gene: TRBJ2-5

CDR3 DNA: TGTGCCAACTTCAAGGATTTTACCGGGGAGCTGTTTTTT
CDR3 protein: CANFKDFTGELFF
clone size: few
V gene: TRBV7-9
D gene: -
J gene: TRBJ2-2

CDR3 DNA: TGTGCCACCAGTGCTCCGGGACTAGCGGGATACAATGAGCAGTTCTTC
CDR3 protein: CATSAPGLAGYNEQFF
clone size: few
V gene: TRBV24-1
D gene: TRBD2
J gene: TRBJ2-1

CDR3 DNA: TGCGCCAGCAGCTTAGGGACTAGCGGGAGAGGAGGAACAGATACGCAGTATTTT
CDR3 protein: CASSLGTSGRGGTDTQYF
clone size: many
V gene: TRBV5-1
D gene: TRBD2
J gene: TRBJ2-3

CDR3 DNA: TGTGCCAGTAGTAAAGACGAAAAACTGTTTTTT
CDR3 protein: CASSKDEKLFF
clone size: -
V gene: TRBV19
D gene: -
J gene: TRBJ1-4

CDR3 DNA: TGTGCCAGCAGTTCCTCCGGGACAGGCCATACGGGCGCTGAAGCTTTCTTT
CDR3 protein: CASSSSGTGHTGAEAFF
clone size: few
V gene: TRBV7-9
D gene: TRBD1
J gene: TRBJ1-1

CDR3 DNA: TGTGCCAGCAGCCCTGAGGGACTATGGGAGACCCAGTACTTC
CDR3 protein: CASSPEGLWETQYF
clone size: few
V gene: TRBV9
D gene: TRBD2
J gene: TRBJ2-5

CDR3 DNA: TGTGCCAGCAGCCAAGTTAAGTGGGTGGCTGGGGCCAACGTCCTGACTTTC
CDR3 protein: CASSQVKWVAGANVLTF
clone size: many
V gene: TRBV3-1
D gene: -
J gene: TRBJ2-6

CDR3 DNA: TGCAGTGCTATTACCCGGGAGGGCGGGTCCTACAATGAGCAGTTCTTC
CDR3 protein: CSAITREGGSYNEQFF
clone size: many
V gene: TRBV20-1
D gene: TRBD2
J gene: TRBJ2-1

CDR3 DNA: TGTGCCAGCAGCCACAGGGACAGGGCGAACACCGGGGAGCTGTTTTTT
CDR3 protein: CASSHRDRANTGELFF
clone size: few
V gene: TRBV7-9
D gene: TRBD1
J gene: TRBJ2-2

CDR3 DNA: TGTGCCAGTAGGGCTCAGGGCGGGAGAATCTCAGATACGCAGTATTTT
CDR3 protein: CASRAQGGRISDTQYF
clone size: few
V gene: TRBV19
D gene: TRBD2
J gene: TRBJ2-3

CDR3 DNA: TGTGCCAGCAGCTTAACAGCGACAGGCTCCTACGAGCAGTACTTC
CDR3 protein: CASSLTATGSYEQYF
clone size: many
V gene: TRBV11-2
D gene: -
J gene: TRBJ2-7